This T cell receptor (beta chain) was observed in a study of regulatory T cells in long-lasting Graves disease. Time point: persistent/refractory GD, antithyroid drugs over 5 years with positive TRAb. The authors made the TCR library using RNA they extracted from PBMCs. The authors built TCR beta libraries using iRepertoire HTBI primers and Arm-PCR of CDR3 regions. Authors' processing steps: Throughout the samples, researchers identified roughly 57 TRBV and approximately 14 TRBJ segments. TCRdb reprocessed the multiplex PCR reads with MiXCR, giving one entry per CDR3 protein. TCRdb, not the authors, supplied the V and J calls. The sample records approximately 500,000 distinct CDR3 sequences, about a fifth being singletons. The germline V gene has CDR1 MDHEN and CDR2 SYDVKM. The CDR3 has 16 amino acids. Between the trimmed V and J ends, which lost 1 base and 5 bases, there was a span of 12 bases. Study-level findings and limits: New patients shared approximately 930 public clonotypes, fewer than the roughly 2,600 shared by persistent patients. A limited number of samples was an acknowledged limitation.

This clonotype was counted many times. Its antigen remains unidentified. The chain employs TRBV28 and TRBJ1-6; D possibly corresponds to TRBD1 (6 bases). The sample here was peripheral blood mononuclear cells (PBMCs), taken when the disease was refractory, from a patient treated with antithyroid drugs. The receptor comes from a female donor with Graves disease. CDR3 sequence: CASSLYGGDNNSPLHF. CDR3 sequence (DNA): TGTGCCAGCAGTTTATACGGGGGCGACAATAATTCACCCCTCCACTTT. The entire variable domain, with the rest obtained from reference TRBV28 and TRBJ1-6, is as follows: DVKVTQSSRYLVKRTGEKVFLECVQDMDHENMFWYRQDPGLGLRLIYFSYDVKMKEKGDIPEGYSVSREKKERFSLILESASTNQTSMYLCASSLYGGDNNSPLHFGNGTRLTVT.